The rows below give T cell receptor beta chains drawn from one sample of a study of T cells in Graves' hyperthyroidism and ophthalmopathy. TCRdb recomputed calls from the multiplex PCR reads with MiXCR, one row per CDR3 protein. The sample contains about 320,000 distinct CDR3 sequences, 16% of which appear only once. Sequencing used blood. The receptor source for this set is a young man with Graves' hyperthyroidism. CDR3s include the opening cysteine and the closing phenylalanine or tryptophan. The D gene is left open where the match is weak. Clone size is stated in some rows and not others, as once, few, many or a class when expanded.

j_call,v_call,d_call,clone_size,cdr3_nt,cdr3_aa
TRBJ2-1,TRBV9,-,many,TGTGCCAGCAGCGTAGGGAGCGGTGAGCAGTTCTTC,CASSVGSGEQFF
TRBJ1-2,TRBV30,-,many,TGTGCCTGGAGTGTGTACGGATCCTATGGCTACACCTTC,CAWSVYGSYGYTF
TRBJ1-5,TRBV4-1,-,-,TGCGCCAGCAGCCAAGTTGATATGGGGATCGTACGGGAGCCCCAGCATTTT,CASSQVDMGIVREPQHF
TRBJ1-4,TRBV27,-,-,TGTGCCAGCAGTAGGATCCGGGAGAAGCCTGAAAAACTGTTTTTT,CASSRIREKPEKLFF
TRBJ1-6,TRBV11-2,TRBD1,few,TGTGCCAGCAGCTTAGCAGACAGGGGACCTAATTCACCCCTCCACTTT,CASSLADRGPNSPLHF
TRBJ2-2,TRBV19,TRBD2,-,TGTGCCAGTCAAAACCTAGCGGGAGTAACCGAGGAGCTGTTTTTT,CASQNLAGVTEELFF
TRBJ2-5,TRBV19,TRBD1,-,TGTGCCAGTAGTCCTTTAGACAGGGGTGGGACCCAGTACTTC,CASSPLDRGGTQYF
TRBJ2-5,TRBV29-1,-,many,TGCAGCCTAATTCAATATGGGAAGACCCAGTACTTC,CSLIQYGKTQYF
TRBJ2-1,TRBV14,TRBD1,-,TGTGCCAGCAGCCCCGGACAGGGTAGACGCAATGAGCAGTTCTTC,CASSPGQGRRNEQFF
TRBJ2-7,TRBV30,TRBD1,few,TGTGCCTGGAGTCCGACAGGGTACGAGCAGTACTTC,CAWSPTGYEQYF
TRBJ2-2,TRBV30,TRBD2,many,TGTGCCTGGCGGACTAGCGGGAGAACCGGGGAGCTGTTTTTT,CAWRTSGRTGELFF
TRBJ2-7,TRBV12-3/TRBV12-4,TRBD2,few,TGTGCCAGCAGCCGGACTAGCGGGAGCCCCCACGAGCAGTACTTC,CASSRTSGSPHEQYF
TRBJ2-3,TRBV5-1,-,few,TGCGCCAGCAGCACCCCGACTAGCACAGATACGCAGTATTTT,CASSTPTSTDTQYF
TRBJ1-1,TRBV19,-,-,TGTGCCAGTAGTTCCAGAGCCGTGAACACTGAAGCTTTCTTT,CASSSRAVNTEAFF